The sequence of this T cell receptor beta chain was determined in a study of tumor-infiltrating lymphocytes in primary liver carcinoma. Background on the study: T1-T3 N0M0 was the stage of the tumors, which were 4.2 to 10 cm across. The study, taken as a whole, reports: Tumor top-250-clone fraction significantly exceeded that of blood (p = 0.039).

The table lists this clonotype with a few counts. Antigen specificity is unknown. Trimming cost V 7 bases and J 2 bases; bases outside gene matches: 8. This CDR3 has 15 amino acids. Starting from approximately 0.45 ug of total RNA, TCR beta cDNA was produced with a primer in the constant region. Library construction for TCR beta comprised three nested multiplex PCR rounds performed with slightly modified ARM-PCR. In the first two PCR rounds, TRBV1-TRBV30 forward primers were paired with a C-beta reverse primer, and each round lasted around 10 cycles. Each CDR3 protein is one row after TCRdb ran MiXCR on the multiplex PCR reads. Of about 180,000 distinct CDR3 sequences listed, about 55% were seen once; the top ten hold approximately 70%. The authors took blood RNA from unsorted whole blood and also extracted germline DNA.

The gene calls are TRBV12-3 or TRBV12-4 and TRBJ2-1; 7 bases are shared with TRBD2. The receptor's source is a man aged 35 to 55 with primary liver carcinoma and hepatitis B virus infection. The sample taken for sequencing was peripheral blood. CDR3 loop: CASTESGATYNEQFF. For the CDR3, the DNA is TGTGCCAGCACCGAGAGCGGGGCGACCTACAATGAGCAGTTCTTC.